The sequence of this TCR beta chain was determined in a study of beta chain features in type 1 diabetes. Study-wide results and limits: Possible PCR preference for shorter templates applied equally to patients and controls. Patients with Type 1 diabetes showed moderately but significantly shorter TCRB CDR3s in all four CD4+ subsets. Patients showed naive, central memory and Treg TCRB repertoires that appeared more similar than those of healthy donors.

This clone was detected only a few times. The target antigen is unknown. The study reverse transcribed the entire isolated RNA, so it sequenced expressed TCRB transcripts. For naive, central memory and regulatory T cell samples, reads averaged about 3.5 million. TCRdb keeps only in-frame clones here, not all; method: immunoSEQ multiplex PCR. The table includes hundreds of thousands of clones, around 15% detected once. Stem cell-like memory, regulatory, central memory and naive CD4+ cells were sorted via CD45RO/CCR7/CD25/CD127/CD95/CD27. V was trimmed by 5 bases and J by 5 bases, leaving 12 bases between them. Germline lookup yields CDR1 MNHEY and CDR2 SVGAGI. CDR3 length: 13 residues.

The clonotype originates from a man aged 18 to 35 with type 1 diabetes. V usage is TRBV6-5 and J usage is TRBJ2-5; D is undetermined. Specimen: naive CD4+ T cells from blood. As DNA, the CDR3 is TGTGCCAGCAGTCGCGGCGAGAGGGAGACCCAGTACTTC. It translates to CASSRGERETQYF.